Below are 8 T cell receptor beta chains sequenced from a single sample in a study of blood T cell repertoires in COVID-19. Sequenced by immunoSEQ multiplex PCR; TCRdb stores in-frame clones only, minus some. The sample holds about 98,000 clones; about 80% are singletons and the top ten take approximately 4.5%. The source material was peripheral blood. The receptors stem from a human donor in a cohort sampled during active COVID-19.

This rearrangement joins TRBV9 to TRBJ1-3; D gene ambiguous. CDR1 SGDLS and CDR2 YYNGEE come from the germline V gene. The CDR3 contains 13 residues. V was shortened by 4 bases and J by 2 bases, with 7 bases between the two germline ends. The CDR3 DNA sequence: TGTGCCAGCAGCTTACGGGCTGGAAACACCATATATTTT. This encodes CASSLRAGNTIYF.

DNA for the CDR3: TGTGCCAGCTCACCCGGGACAGGGGACTACAATGAGCAGTTCTTC. Protein sequence: CASSPGTGDYNEQFF. V is TRBV18 and J is TRBJ2-1, with TRBD1 identical over 10 bases. This CDR3 has 15 amino acids. V lost 3 bases and J lost 3; bases outside the gene matches: 2. Germline V lookup: CDR1 KGHSH, CDR2 LQKENI.

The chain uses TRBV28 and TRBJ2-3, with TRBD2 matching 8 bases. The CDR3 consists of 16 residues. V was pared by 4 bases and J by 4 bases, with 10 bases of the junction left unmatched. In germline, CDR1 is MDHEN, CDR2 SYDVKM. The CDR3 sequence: CASSSQAGAGADTQYF. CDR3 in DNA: TGTGCCAGCAGTTCCCAAGCGGGGGCGGGGGCAGATACGCAGTATTTT.

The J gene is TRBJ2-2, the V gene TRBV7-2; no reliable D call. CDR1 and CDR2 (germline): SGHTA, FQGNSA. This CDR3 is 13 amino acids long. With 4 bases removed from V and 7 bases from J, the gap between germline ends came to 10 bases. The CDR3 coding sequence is TGTGCCAGCAGCTCCGACTGGATCGGGGAGCTGTTTTTT. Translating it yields CASSSDWIGELFF.

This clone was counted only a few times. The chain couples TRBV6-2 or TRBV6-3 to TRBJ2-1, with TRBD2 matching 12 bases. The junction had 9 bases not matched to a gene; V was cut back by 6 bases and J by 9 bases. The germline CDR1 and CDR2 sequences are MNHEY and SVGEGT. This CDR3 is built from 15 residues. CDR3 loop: CASSPLAGGLGEQFF. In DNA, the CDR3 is TGTGCCAGCAGCCCCCTAGCGGGGGGGCTCGGTGAGCAGTTCTTC.

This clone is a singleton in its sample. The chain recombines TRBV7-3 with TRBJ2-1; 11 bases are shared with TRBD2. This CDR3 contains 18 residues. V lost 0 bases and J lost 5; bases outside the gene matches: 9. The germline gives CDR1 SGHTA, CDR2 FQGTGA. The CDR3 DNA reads TGTGCCAGCAGCTTAACACCTCTAGCGGGGGGCAGGCACAATGAGCAGTTCTTC. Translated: CASSLTPLAGGRHNEQFF.

The CDR3 DNA reads TGTGCCAGCTCATCGGGAGGGTACAATGAGCAGTTCTTC. It yields the protein CASSSGGYNEQFF. The rearrangement joins TRBV18 to TRBJ2-1; 8 bases are a match to TRBD2. Germline CDR1 reads KGHSH; CDR2 reads LQKENI. CDR3 length: 13 amino acids. V dropped 5 bases and J dropped 4; count of bases not matched to a gene: 1.

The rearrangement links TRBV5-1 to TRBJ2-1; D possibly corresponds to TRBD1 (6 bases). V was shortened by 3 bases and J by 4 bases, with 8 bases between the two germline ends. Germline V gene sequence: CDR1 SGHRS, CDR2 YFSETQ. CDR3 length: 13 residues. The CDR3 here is CASSSQGYNEQFF. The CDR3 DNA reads TGCGCCAGCAGCTCACAGGGTTACAATGAGCAGTTCTTC.